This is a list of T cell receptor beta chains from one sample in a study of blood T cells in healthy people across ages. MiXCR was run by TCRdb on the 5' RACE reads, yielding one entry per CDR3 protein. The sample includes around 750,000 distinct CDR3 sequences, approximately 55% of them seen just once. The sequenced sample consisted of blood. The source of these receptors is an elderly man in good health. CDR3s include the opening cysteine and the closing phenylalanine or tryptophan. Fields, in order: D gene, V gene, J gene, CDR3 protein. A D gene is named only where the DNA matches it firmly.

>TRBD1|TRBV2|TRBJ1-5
CASSGGRGRGQPQHF
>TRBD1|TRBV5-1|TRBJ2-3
CASGGTGGFTDTQYF
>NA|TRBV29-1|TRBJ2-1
CSALGGVFYNEQFF
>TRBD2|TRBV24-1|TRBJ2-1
CATSDQTGLAGGPRNEQFF
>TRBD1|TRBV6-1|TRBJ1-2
CASSEDRGQSYTF
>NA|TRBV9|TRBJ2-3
CASSGSGTWARYAYF
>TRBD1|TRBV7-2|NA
CASSWTGGEAETQYF
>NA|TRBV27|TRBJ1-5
CASSSGPGPRNQPQHF
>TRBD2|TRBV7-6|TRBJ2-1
CASSLAAFVAGDNNEQFF
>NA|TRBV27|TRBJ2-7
CASTGFRTREQYF
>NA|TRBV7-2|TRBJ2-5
CASRRGGFETQYF